This is a list of T cell receptor beta chains from one sample in a study of Ad26.COV2.S vaccination and SARS-CoV-2 variants. Assay used: immunoSEQ multiplex PCR; TCRdb lists only in-frame clones, some missing. The table shows about 180,000 clones, with 70% to 90% occurring only once. Sequencing was performed on peripheral blood, taken after recovery from COVID-19. The receptors were gathered from a human donor who had recovered from COVID-19. Both conserved end residues are part of each CDR3. Fields, in order: clone size, D gene, V gene, J gene, CDR3 DNA, CDR3 protein. A D gene is named only where the DNA matches it firmly. Rows may omit the clone size; those that give it use once, few, many or a size class.

clone_size: -
d_call: TRBD1
v_call: TRBV3-1/TRBV3-2
j_call: TRBJ1-6
cdr3_nt: TGTGCCAGCAGCCCGACAGGGCGGGATTCACCCCTCCACTTT
cdr3_aa: CASSPTGRDSPLHF

clone_size: -
d_call: -
v_call: TRBV14
j_call: TRBJ2-3
cdr3_nt: TGTGCCAGCAGAGAAGGGGTTGGAGGGCAGTATTTT
cdr3_aa: CASREGVGGQYF

clone_size: -
d_call: -
v_call: TRBV4-1
j_call: TRBJ1-5
cdr3_nt: TGCGCCAGCAGCCGGGCGTACGATACCAATCAGCCCCAGCATTTT
cdr3_aa: CASSRAYDTNQPQHF

clone_size: -
d_call: -
v_call: TRBV7-2
j_call: TRBJ2-5
cdr3_nt: TGTGCCAGCAGCTTAGGTGGCTACGAGACCCAGTACTTC
cdr3_aa: CASSLGGYETQYF

clone_size: -
d_call: -
v_call: TRBV12-3/TRBV12-4
j_call: TRBJ2-1
cdr3_nt: TGTGCCAGCAGTTTAGGGGCAAGGAATGAGCAGTTCTTC
cdr3_aa: CASSLGARNEQFF

clone_size: once
d_call: TRBD1
v_call: TRBV19
j_call: TRBJ2-3
cdr3_nt: TGTGCCAGTAATGACAGGGGTTTCACAGATACGCAGTATTTT
cdr3_aa: CASNDRGFTDTQYF

clone_size: -
d_call: TRBD2
v_call: TRBV29-1
j_call: TRBJ2-7
cdr3_nt: TGCAGCGTGGGAGGGGCGTACGAGCAGTACTTC
cdr3_aa: CSVGGAYEQYF

clone_size: -
d_call: -
v_call: TRBV19
j_call: TRBJ2-3
cdr3_nt: TGTGCCAGTAGTATAGGAGATACGCAGTATTTT
cdr3_aa: CASSIGDTQYF

clone_size: -
d_call: -
v_call: TRBV9
j_call: TRBJ2-3
cdr3_nt: TGTGCCAGCAGCGTAGGGTTCACAGATACGCAGTATTTT
cdr3_aa: CASSVGFTDTQYF

clone_size: -
d_call: -
v_call: TRBV6-5
j_call: TRBJ1-2
cdr3_nt: TGTGCCAGCAGCATGGGCCGCAACTATGGCTACACCTTC
cdr3_aa: CASSMGRNYGYTF

clone_size: -
d_call: -
v_call: TRBV10-1
j_call: TRBJ1-6
cdr3_nt: TGCGCCATTAAGTCGGGGGAAACACGGAATTCACCCCTCCACTTT
cdr3_aa: CAIKSGETRNSPLHF

clone_size: -
d_call: -
v_call: TRBV5-1
j_call: TRBJ1-6
cdr3_nt: TGCGCCAGCAGCTCCACCGCTCCACAGGCACCCCTCCACTTT
cdr3_aa: CASSSTAPQAPLHF

clone_size: -
d_call: -
v_call: TRBV6-5
j_call: TRBJ2-2
cdr3_nt: TGTGCCAGCAGTTACACGGGCGGTTGGGACGGGGAGCTGTTTTTT
cdr3_aa: CASSYTGGWDGELFF

clone_size: many
d_call: -
v_call: TRBV5-3
j_call: TRBJ2-2
cdr3_nt: TGTGCCAGAAGCTCGCCGGGACTCTATCTAAGGAACACCGGGGAGCTGTTTTTT
cdr3_aa: CARSSPGLYLRNTGELFF

clone_size: -
d_call: -
v_call: TRBV2
j_call: TRBJ1-2
cdr3_nt: TGTGCCAGCAAGGTTGAGGGCTACACCTTC
cdr3_aa: CASKVEGYTF

clone_size: once
d_call: -
v_call: TRBV19
j_call: TRBJ1-6
cdr3_nt: TGTGCCAGTAGTATTCAGCCCGGGACCTATAATTCACCCCTCCACTTT
cdr3_aa: CASSIQPGTYNSPLHF

clone_size: -
d_call: TRBD1
v_call: TRBV9
j_call: TRBJ1-2
cdr3_nt: TGTGCCAGCAGTACAGGGGGCGGCTATGGCTACACCTTC
cdr3_aa: CASSTGGGYGYTF

clone_size: -
d_call: TRBD2
v_call: TRBV5-1
j_call: TRBJ2-7
cdr3_nt: TGCGCCAGCAGCCAAACTAGCGGGGGCTCCTACGAGCAGTACTTC
cdr3_aa: CASSQTSGGSYEQYF

clone_size: -
d_call: TRBD1
v_call: TRBV6-5
j_call: TRBJ1-5
cdr3_nt: TGTGCCAGCAGCCGACAGGGAAGAACCAATCAGCCCCAGCATTTT
cdr3_aa: CASSRQGRTNQPQHF

clone_size: -
d_call: -
v_call: TRBV5-1
j_call: TRBJ1-2
cdr3_nt: TGCGCCAGCAGCAATGACGGCTATGGCTACACCTTC
cdr3_aa: CASSNDGYGYTF

clone_size: -
d_call: TRBD2
v_call: TRBV4-2
j_call: TRBJ2-5
cdr3_nt: TGTGCCAGCAGCCAAGAGGCTAGCGGGGGGCCCCAAGAGACCCAGTACTTC
cdr3_aa: CASSQEASGGPQETQYF

clone_size: -
d_call: -
v_call: TRBV5-1
j_call: TRBJ1-6
cdr3_nt: TGCGCCAGCAGCTTGGGCCAGGACAATTCACCCCTCCACTTT
cdr3_aa: CASSLGQDNSPLHF

clone_size: -
d_call: -
v_call: TRBV18
j_call: TRBJ2-3
cdr3_nt: TGTGCCAGCTCTGCCACAGGGTCCCCCAGTGATACGCAGTATTTT
cdr3_aa: CASSATGSPSDTQYF

clone_size: once
d_call: -
v_call: TRBV3-1/TRBV3-2
j_call: TRBJ1-1
cdr3_nt: TGTGCCAGCAGCCGGCTAGGAGGGAACACTGAAGCTTTCTTT
cdr3_aa: CASSRLGGNTEAFF

clone_size: -
d_call: TRBD1
v_call: TRBV27
j_call: TRBJ1-6
cdr3_nt: TGTGCCAGCAGACCGACAGGGGGTAATTCACCCCTCCACTTT
cdr3_aa: CASRPTGGNSPLHF

clone_size: -
d_call: -
v_call: TRBV6-2/TRBV6-3
j_call: TRBJ2-6
cdr3_nt: TGTGCCAGCAGTTACGTGGCCGGGGTCGGGGCCAACGTCCTGACTTTC
cdr3_aa: CASSYVAGVGANVLTF

clone_size: -
d_call: TRBD1
v_call: TRBV4-1
j_call: TRBJ1-2
cdr3_nt: TGCGCCAGCAGCCATCCCGGACAGGACTATGGCTACACCTTC
cdr3_aa: CASSHPGQDYGYTF

clone_size: -
d_call: -
v_call: TRBV10-3
j_call: TRBJ1-1
cdr3_nt: TGTGCCATCAGTGAGGAGGTCGCGTACACTGAAGCTTTCTTT
cdr3_aa: CAISEEVAYTEAFF

clone_size: -
d_call: -
v_call: TRBV7-9
j_call: TRBJ2-2
cdr3_nt: TGTGCCAGCAGCTTAGGGGGCGGCACCGGGGAGCTGTTTTTT
cdr3_aa: CASSLGGGTGELFF

clone_size: -
d_call: -
v_call: TRBV19
j_call: TRBJ1-1
cdr3_nt: TGTGCCAGTAGTTCTCACCGACAGAGCAACACTGAAGCTTTCTTT
cdr3_aa: CASSSHRQSNTEAFF

clone_size: -
d_call: TRBD1
v_call: TRBV10-2
j_call: TRBJ2-5
cdr3_nt: TGCGCCAGCAAAAGATGGGACAGGGCTGAAGAGACCCAGTACTTC
cdr3_aa: CASKRWDRAEETQYF

clone_size: -
d_call: -
v_call: TRBV2
j_call: TRBJ1-2
cdr3_nt: TGTGCCAGCAGCGTCGGGCAACCCTGGGGTGGCTACACCTTC
cdr3_aa: CASSVGQPWGGYTF

clone_size: -
d_call: TRBD2
v_call: TRBV9
j_call: TRBJ2-5
cdr3_nt: TGTGCCAGCAGCGTAGGGGAGGGGTGGCAAGAGACCCAGTACTTC
cdr3_aa: CASSVGEGWQETQYF

clone_size: -
d_call: -
v_call: TRBV27
j_call: TRBJ2-1
cdr3_nt: TGTGCCAGCAGTTTAGAATACGCTAGGAGCTCCTACAATGAGCAGTTCTTC
cdr3_aa: CASSLEYARSSYNEQFF

clone_size: -
d_call: TRBD1
v_call: TRBV27
j_call: TRBJ2-7
cdr3_nt: TGTGCCAGCAGTTACGACTCAGGGGGCTCCTACGAGCAGTACTTC
cdr3_aa: CASSYDSGGSYEQYF

clone_size: -
d_call: -
v_call: TRBV28
j_call: TRBJ1-2
cdr3_nt: TGTGCCAGCAGGCGATCCGGGACACTTAACTATGGCTACACCTTC
cdr3_aa: CASRRSGTLNYGYTF

clone_size: -
d_call: -
v_call: TRBV9
j_call: TRBJ1-1
cdr3_nt: TGTGCCAGCAGCGTAGAACCAGGGAACACTGAAGCTTTCTTT
cdr3_aa: CASSVEPGNTEAFF